Listed below are T cell receptor beta chains from one sample, sequenced in a study of blood T cells in healthy people across ages. From the 5' RACE reads, TCRdb called clonotypes with MiXCR, one entry per CDR3 protein. The sample yields around 500,000 distinct CDR3 sequences, around 27% seen once. This sample was also put to use in a study of T cells of mothers and their children.

The sequenced sample consisted of blood. The receptors stem from a boy between 2 and 10 years old in good health. Both conserved end residues are part of each CDR3. Fields, in order: J gene, D gene, clone size, V gene, CDR3 DNA, CDR3 protein. The D gene is left open where the match is weak. Some rows mark clone size as missing; the rest say once, few, many or name a class of expanded clone.

TRBJ1-4 - once TRBV3-1 TGTGCCAGCAGCCGTGGGATCGAAAAACTGTTTTTT CASSRGIEKLFF
TRBJ2-1 - few TRBV3-1 TGTGCCAGCAGCCCGAGTACAGGATATGAGCAGTTCTTC CASSPSTGYEQFF
TRBJ1-5 - - TRBV27 TGTGCCAGCAGTGCCGATGGGGGGCGAGATCAGCCCCAGCATTTT CASSADGGRDQPQHF
TRBJ2-7 - - TRBV6-5 TGTGCCAGCAGCTCCCCCAGGGTAGCCCCCTACGAGCAGTACTTC CASSSPRVAPYEQYF
TRBJ2-5 - few TRBV19 TGTGCCAGTAGCAGAGCCCCCGGCGAGACCCAGTACTTC CASSRAPGETQYF
TRBJ2-7 - - TRBV7-2 TGTGCCAGCAGCCAATCATGGGAGCAGTACTTC CASSQSWEQYF
TRBJ1-3 TRBD1 few TRBV6-5 TGTGCCAGCAGTTATCTTAACAGGGGAGGAAACACCATATATTTT CASSYLNRGGNTIYF
TRBJ2-7 - - TRBV5-1 TGCGCCAGCAGATTTGTCCCAGGGGACACCTACGAGCAGTACTTC CASRFVPGDTYEQYF
TRBJ2-7 - - TRBV6-5 TGTGCCAGCAGTCGGAGACTGGGGAGCTCCTACGAGCAGTACTTC CASSRRLGSSYEQYF
TRBJ2-5 TRBD2 - TRBV7-3 TGTGCCAGCAGCTTAGTAGCGGGAGGCCCGTGGATCTTC CASSLVAGGPWIF
TRBJ1-5 TRBD1 - TRBV12-3/TRBV12-4 TGTGCCAGCAGTGAAGACAGGGGGGGGAGTCAGCCCCAGCATTTT CASSEDRGGSQPQHF
TRBJ2-7 TRBD2 - TRBV29-1 TGCAGCGTAACTAGCGGGGATACCTACGAGCAGTACTTC CSVTSGDTYEQYF
TRBJ2-5 - - TRBV5-1 TGCGCCAGCAGCTTAAGTGTCGAAGAGACCCAGTACTTC CASSLSVEETQYF
TRBJ2-7 TRBD2 few TRBV11-2 TGTGCCAGCAGCTTGATACTAGCGGGGCCCTCCTACGAGCAGTACTTC CASSLILAGPSYEQYF
TRBJ1-2 - - TRBV19 TGTGCTTCCGGGGAGTATGGCTACACCTTC CASGEYGYTF
TRBJ1-2 - few TRBV5-4 TGTGCCAGCAGCCCGGACTCTGGCTATGGCTACACCTTC CASSPDSGYGYTF
TRBJ2-5 TRBD2 once TRBV5-1 TGCGCCAGCAGCTACAGCGGGAGCTGGCGAGCCCAAGAGACCCAGTACTTC CASSYSGSWRAQETQYF
TRBJ1-3 - - TRBV3-1 TGTGCCAGCAGCCAAGATCGAGGGGTGGCTGGAAACACCATATATTTT CASSQDRGVAGNTIYF
TRBJ2-4 - few TRBV7-8 TGTGCCAGCAGCTTGGGTCCGCGGCGGGACCTCGAGGACATTCAGTACTTC CASSLGPRRDLEDIQYF
TRBJ2-7 - - TRBV7-2 TGTGCCAGCAGCTTACCGGGAGCGGACGAGCAGTACTTC CASSLPGADEQYF
TRBJ2-3 TRBD1 few TRBV12-3/TRBV12-4 TGTGCCAGCAGTGGAATTGGGACAGGGCACACAGATACGCAGTATTTT CASSGIGTGHTDTQYF
TRBJ1-1 TRBD1 few TRBV25-1 TGTGCCAGCAACAGGGGCGACACTGAAGCTTTCTTT CASNRGDTEAFF
TRBJ2-7 - - TRBV29-1 TGCAGCGTTGAAAGGAAGTCGGGCGAGCAGTACTTC CSVERKSGEQYF
TRBJ1-1 TRBD1 - TRBV3-1 TGTGCCAGCAGCCCTGAAGACAGGGTGAACACTGAAGCTTTCTTT CASSPEDRVNTEAFF
TRBJ2-1 TRBD2 - TRBV7-9 TGTGCCAGCAGCACCTTACTAGCGGGGGGGTACAATGAGCAGTTCTTC CASSTLLAGGYNEQFF
TRBJ2-2 - - TRBV2 TGTGCCAGCAGTGAGTTTGGGGAGCTGTTTTTT CASSEFGELFF
TRBJ2-1 TRBD2 few TRBV6-6 TGTGCCAGCAGTTACCCGGGACTAGCGCACAATGAGCAGTTCTTC CASSYPGLAHNEQFF
TRBJ2-5 - - TRBV20-1 TGCAGTGCTAGAGATCAGGGGGAGACCCAGTACTTC CSARDQGETQYF
TRBJ2-1 - - TRBV20-1 TGCAGTGCTAGAGATATCGCGGCAGATACCACCTACAATGAGCAGTTCTTC CSARDIAADTTYNEQFF
TRBJ1-1 - few TRBV30 TGTGCCTGGATCTTACGTCGGACTGAAGCTTTCTTT CAWILRRTEAFF
TRBJ2-1 - - TRBV28 TGTGCCAGCAGTACTCAACAGGGAGTCTACGAGCAGCACTTC CASSTQQGVYEQHF
TRBJ2-3 - few TRBV27 TGTGCCAGCAGTCACCTGACAGATACGCAGTATTTT CASSHLTDTQYF
TRBJ2-5 TRBD2 few TRBV29-1 TGCAGCGTTGAACGTGCGGGAGGGGGTGAGACCCAGTACTTC CSVERAGGGETQYF
TRBJ2-7 - few TRBV3-1 TGTGCCAGCAGCCAAGGGTCGCTCCAAAGCAACGAGCAGTACTTC CASSQGSLQSNEQYF
TRBJ2-4 - - TRBV19 TGTGCCAGTAGTATAAGGGCCAAAAACATTCAGTACTTC CASSIRAKNIQYF
TRBJ1-2 - - TRBV18 TGTGCCAGCTCACCACGGGGGGACGGCTACACCTTC CASSPRGDGYTF
TRBJ2-3 - - TRBV9 TGTGCCAGCAGCGCCGTCCGCGGCACAGATACGCAGTATTTT CASSAVRGTDTQYF
TRBJ2-6 - few TRBV3-1 TGTGCCAGCAGCCAACACTCTGGGGCCAACGTCCTGACTTTC CASSQHSGANVLTF
TRBJ1-2 - - TRBV7-9 TGTGCCAGCAGCGGCACCGGGACAAGGCGCAACTATGGCTACACCTTC CASSGTGTRRNYGYTF
TRBJ2-5 TRBD2 - TRBV7-9 TGTGCCAGCAGCGGGGTAGCGGGAGAGCAGTACTTC CASSGVAGEQYF
TRBJ2-4 TRBD1 - TRBV29-1 TGCAGCGTGGAGACAGGGGGAACAAAAAACATTCAGTACTTC CSVETGGTKNIQYF
TRBJ1-2 - - TRBV3-1 TGTGCCAGCAGCGAAACAGGGATTAACTATGGCTACACCTTC CASSETGINYGYTF
TRBJ2-3 - - TRBV12-3/TRBV12-4 TGTGCCAGCAGGTCCGGGGGAGTTCGTGCAGATACGCAGTATTTT CASRSGGVRADTQYF
TRBJ1-2 - once TRBV6-1 TGTGCCAGCAGAAGAGCTAACTATGGCTACACCTTC CASRRANYGYTF
TRBJ2-7 - - TRBV3-1 TGTGCCAGCAGCCAAGGCGGGGACTACGAGCAGTACTTC CASSQGGDYEQYF
TRBJ1-3 - few TRBV7-9 TGTGCCAGCAGCTCCTACGACACTCTCGGAGTTGGAAACACCATATATTTT CASSSYDTLGVGNTIYF
TRBJ1-1 - few TRBV6-2/TRBV6-3 TGTGCCAGCAGTCCCGGGGTCACTGAAGCTTTCTTT CASSPGVTEAFF
TRBJ1-1 - few TRBV6-5 TGTGCCAGCACCCGGGGGGCAAACACTGAAGCTTTCTTT CASTRGANTEAFF
TRBJ2-5 - few TRBV15 TGTGCCACCAGCAGAGCAAAGAGCCCCCAAGAGACCCAGTACTTC CATSRAKSPQETQYF
TRBJ2-5 TRBD2 few TRBV28 TGTGCCAGCAGTTTATTGGGGAGGCGGGGGCAAGAGACCCAGTACTTC CASSLLGRRGQETQYF
TRBJ2-7 - - TRBV14 TGTGCCAGCAGCCAAGATGGCAGGGACCCTCCCGAGCAGTACTTC CASSQDGRDPPEQYF
TRBJ2-7 - few TRBV27 TGTGCCAGCAGTTGGGACGGCAGCTCCTACGAGCAGTACTTC CASSWDGSSYEQYF
TRBJ2-7 - few TRBV6-1 TGTGCCAGCAGTGAAGATCCGAGGGGGTACGAGCAGTACTTC CASSEDPRGYEQYF
TRBJ1-1 - - TRBV5-1 TGCGCCAGCAGCTTGAACCGACCGGACACTGAAGCTTTCTTT CASSLNRPDTEAFF
TRBJ2-2 TRBD2 - TRBV9 TGTGCCAGCAGCGTATCGCCGGGAGGGCAGACCGGGGAGCTGTTTTTT CASSVSPGGQTGELFF